The 11 T cell receptor beta chains reported below all come from one sample, sequenced in a study of blood T cell repertoires in COVID-19. Clones were read by immunoSEQ multiplex PCR, and TCRdb kept only the in-frame ones, dropping some. The table shows roughly 37,000 clones, with around 78% occurring only once. Sequencing was carried out using peripheral blood. These receptors came from a man aged 55 to 69 with acute or convalescent COVID-19.

The chain is built from TRBV3-1 (or the pseudogene TRBV3-2) and TRBJ2-1, with 9 bases aligning to TRBD2. Germline CDR1 and CDR2: LGHDT and YNNKEL (reference sequence). The CDR3 has 13 amino acids. Trimming cost V 9 bases and J 5 bases; bases outside gene matches: 5. CDR3 nucleotide sequence: TGTGCCAGTTCTAGCGGGGCTAACAATGAGCAGTTCTTC. Translating gives CASSSGANNEQFF.

The genes are TRBV3-1 (or the pseudogene TRBV3-2) and TRBJ2-7; 8 positions match TRBD1. J was trimmed by 2 bases and V by 1 base; bases with no gene match: 1. This CDR3 is 14 amino acids long. Germline CDR1 and CDR2: LGHDT and YNNKEL (reference sequence). CDR3 nucleotides: TGTGCCAGCAGCCAAGGCAGGGGGCCCTACGAGCAGTACTTC. Protein product: CASSQGRGPYEQYF.

The J gene is TRBJ2-2, the V gene TRBV5-1, with a tentative D call TRBD2 (5 bases). This CDR3 has 15 residues. V was pared by 4 bases and J by 0 bases, with 10 bases between. Germline-derived CDR1 and CDR2 are SGHRS and YFSETQ. The CDR3 DNA is TGCGCCAGCAGCGACGGACTTACGAACACCGGGGAGCTGTTTTTT. It encodes CASSDGLTNTGELFF.

The rearrangement joins TRBV3-1 (or the pseudogene TRBV3-2) to TRBJ1-2; 9 positions match TRBD1. Trimming cost V 7 bases and J 7 bases; bases outside gene matches: 10. Germline lookup yields CDR1 LGHDT and CDR2 YNNKEL (reference sequence). CDR3 length: 14 amino acids. The CDR3 loop reads CASTKQGAVIGYTF. CDR3 coding DNA: TGTGCCAGCACCAAACAGGGGGCGGTAATTGGCTACACCTTC.

This chain uses TRBV4-1 with TRBJ2-5; tentative D call: TRBD1 (6 bases). Germline V gene data show CDR1 as MGHRA and CDR2 as YSYEKL. The CDR3 sequence is 15 residues long. Trimming stripped 4 bases from V and 1 base from J, with 13 bases between. CDR3 nucleotides: TGCGCCAGCAGCCCAAACGGACAGTTCCAAGAGACCCAGTACTTC. Its translation is CASSPNGQFQETQYF.

The rearrangement joins TRBV5-4 to TRBJ2-1; a possible D gene is TRBD2 (6 bases). V was pared by 0 bases and J by 4 bases, with 11 bases between. Per the germline V gene, CDR1 is SGHNT and CDR2 is YYREEE (reference sequence). This CDR3 comprises 15 residues. CDR3 DNA: TGTGCCAGCAGCTTGGGTCGCGGGGCATACAATGAGCAGTTCTTC. This gives the protein CASSLGRGAYNEQFF.

V is TRBV28 and J is TRBJ1-5, with D possibly TRBD1 on 6 matching bases. Germline loops: CDR1 MDHEN, CDR2 SYDVKM. With 5 bases removed from V and 2 bases from J, the gap between germline ends came to 13 bases. The CDR3 loop spans 15 amino acids. The CDR3 reads CASSPQGFGNQPQHF. The CDR3 region has the DNA TGTGCCAGCAGTCCCCAGGGGTTCGGCAATCAGCCCCAGCATTTT.

The J gene is TRBJ2-1, the V gene TRBV5-1; TRBD1 matches 7 bases. From germline, CDR1 is SGHRS and CDR2 YFSETQ. The CDR3 totals 13 residues. Trimming cost V 1 base and J 7 bases; bases outside gene matches: 2. CDR3 region: CASSLSTGNEQFF. The DNA of the CDR3 is TGCGCCAGCAGCTTGTCGACAGGGAATGAGCAGTTCTTC.

V is TRBV27 and J is TRBJ1-1; D is unresolved. V lost 4 bases and J 1 base, leaving 10 bases between the germline ends. Germline V lookup: CDR1 MNHEY, CDR2 SMNVEV (reference sequence). This CDR3 spans 14 amino acids. The CDR3 sequence is CASSYNWRNTEAFF. CDR3 nucleotides: TGTGCCAGCAGTTACAACTGGAGGAACACTGAAGCTTTCTTT.

The gene calls are TRBV10-3 and TRBJ1-4, with 12 bases fitting TRBD1. Unmatched junction bases numbered 1, after V lost 4 bases and J lost 7 bases. The germline V gene encodes CDR1 ENHRY and CDR2 SYGVKD. CDR3 length equals 14 residues. The DNA of the CDR3 is TGTGCCATCAGTGCGGGACAGGGGGCTGAAAAACTGTTTTTT. As protein: CAISAGQGAEKLFF.

V usage is TRBV5-1 and J usage is TRBJ2-5, with a tentative D call TRBD1 (6 bases). Germline V gene lookup returns CDR1 SGHRS and CDR2 YFSETQ. Trimming removed 5 bases from V and 4 bases from J, with 15 bases in between. The CDR3 spans 14 residues. DNA of the CDR3: TGCGCCAGCAGACTAGTCGAAGGGGGAGAGACCCAGTACTTC. Translated, it gives CASRLVEGGETQYF.